These 5 T cell receptor beta chains were all obtained from the same sample, sequenced in a study of Ad26.COV2.S vaccination and SARS-CoV-2 variants. As for treatment: 15 to 20 received Ad26.COV2.S at low or high dose, single or two shots; about five received placebo; per-sample allocation not given. It was on day 63 after the first vaccine or placebo injection that samples were taken. Profiling relied on immunoSEQ multiplex PCR, and the TCRdb table lists in-frame clones only, not all of them. The sample shows roughly 390,000 clones, 80% to 90% of them seen only once. The starting material was peripheral blood, obtained in a trial of Ad26.COV2.S vaccine versus placebo. Receptors were obtained from a person aged 18-60 years who received the Ad26.COV2.S COVID-19 vaccine or a placebo.

V usage is TRBV4-2 and J usage is TRBJ2-7, with D possibly matching TRBD2 (6 bases). There are 16 residues in the CDR3. CDR1 is LGHNA, CDR2 YNFKEQ, per germline. V lost 1 base to trimming and J lost 2 bases, with 15 bases between them. This CDR3 is CASSQGWTGLAYEQYF. The CDR3 DNA reads TGTGCCAGCAGCCAAGGCTGGACGGGACTTGCCTACGAGCAGTACTTC.

A word on this clone: This specimen includes other DNA sequences encoding the same CDR3. This chain links TRBV12-3 or TRBV12-4 with TRBJ1-1; D remains unclear. This CDR3 is built from 12 residues. The V end lost 3 bases, the J end lost 0 bases, and 2 bases lay between the germline ends. The CDR3 DNA reads as TGTGCCAGCAGTTTTTTGAACACTGAAGCTTTCTTT. It codes for CASSFLNTEAFF.

Remarks on this clone: This CDR3 is missing its conserved last phenylalanine or tryptophan, likely due to a read error. Because the CDR3's place on the DNA is in doubt, the DNA is left out and the CDR3 is given as listed by TCRdb. This rearrangement joins TRBV3-1 (or the pseudogene TRBV3-2) to TRBJ1-2; the table gives TRBD1 as D, unverified against the DNA. Germline CDR1 LGHDT, CDR2 YNNKEL (reference sequence). The CDR3 extends over 9 residues, inclusive of both ends. CDR3 region: CATPGQTQS.

The chain combines TRBV11-2 with TRBJ1-1; D call uncertain. Per germline, CDR1 SGHAT and CDR2 FQNNGV. The V end was cut by 4 bases, the J end by 1 base, with 7 bases between. This CDR3 has 13 residues. The CDR3 bases are TGTGCCAGCAGCTCGATTCCGAACACTGAAGCTTTCTTT. This codes for CASSSIPNTEAFF.

The genes are TRBV2 and TRBJ2-2; tentatively, D is TRBD1 or TRBD2 (5 bases each). With 6 bases removed from V and 4 bases from J, the gap between germline ends came to 12 bases. The CDR3 is 14 residues long. The V gene's germline CDR1 is SNHLY and CDR2 FYNNEI. The CDR3 loop is CASRRDGLTGELFF. CDR3 bases: TGTGCCAGCAGAAGGGACGGACTCACCGGGGAGCTGTTTTTT.